The present TCR beta chain was sequenced within a study of blood T cell repertoires in COVID-19. There are 15 residues in the CDR3. Trimming cost V 2 bases and J 0 bases; bases outside gene matches: 1. Germline lookup yields CDR1 KGHSH and CDR2 LQKENI. The table came from immunoSEQ multiplex PCR; TCRdb's copy has only in-frame clones and leaves some out. Counted here are 95,000 to 150,000 clones, 70% to 85% occurring once; the ten biggest clones make up 4% to 5%. This TCR was recovered from a woman aged 70-85 years with acute or convalescent COVID-19. The genes are TRBV18 and TRBJ1-3, with 7 bases aligning to TRBD1. What was sequenced was peripheral blood. The CDR3 region has the DNA TGTGCCAGCTCACCAGCAGGGGGCTCTGGAAACACCATATATTTT. Amino acid sequence: CASSPAGGSGNTIYF.